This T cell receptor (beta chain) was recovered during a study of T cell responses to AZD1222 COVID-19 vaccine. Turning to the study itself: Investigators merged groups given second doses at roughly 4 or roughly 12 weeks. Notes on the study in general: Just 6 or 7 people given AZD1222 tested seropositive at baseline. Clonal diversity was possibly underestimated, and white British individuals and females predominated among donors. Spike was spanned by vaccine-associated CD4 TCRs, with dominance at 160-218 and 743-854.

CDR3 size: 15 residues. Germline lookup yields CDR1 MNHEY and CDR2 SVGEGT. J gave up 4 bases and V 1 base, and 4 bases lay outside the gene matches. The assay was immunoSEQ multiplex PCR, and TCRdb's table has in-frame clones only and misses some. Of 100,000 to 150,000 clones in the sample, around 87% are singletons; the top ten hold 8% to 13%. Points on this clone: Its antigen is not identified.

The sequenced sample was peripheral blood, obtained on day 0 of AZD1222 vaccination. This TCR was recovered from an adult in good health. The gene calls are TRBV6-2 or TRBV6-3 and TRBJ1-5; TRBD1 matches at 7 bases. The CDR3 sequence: CASSYLPGGNQPQHF. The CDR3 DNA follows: TGTGCCAGCAGTTACTTGCCAGGGGGTAATCAGCCCCAGCATTTT.